What follows are 10 T cell receptor beta chains derived from one specimen sequenced in a study of blood T cell repertoires in COVID-19 (dated by TCRdb to the early 2020s). The receptor library was made with the immunoSEQ multiplex PCR assay. TCRdb stores this immuneACCESS table with in-frame sequences only. Part of the clones is absent; in the studies checked, under half of the shortfall reflects unresolved V genes, and no reason is known for the rest. The sample table shows fewer than 95,000 clones, and roughly 70% are seen once. In total, the top ten clones hold about 15% of the sample. The specimen sequenced was peripheral blood. The receptors shown here come from a woman aged 80 or older with acute or convalescent COVID-19.

This clone was picked up one time. CDR3 sequence reads: CASSQHGTGGQGYTF. In DNA, the CDR3 is TGTGCCAGCAGCCAGCACGGGACAGGGGGCCAGGGCTACACCTTC. The chain employs TRBV3-1 (or the pseudogene TRBV3-2) and TRBJ1-2; 12 positions agree with TRBD1. The ends lost 3 bases at V and 8 bases at J; junction bases unmatched: 7. The CDR3 totals 15 residues. From germline, CDR1 is LGHDT and CDR2 YNNKEL (reference sequence).

The chain has TRBV11-1 and TRBJ1-1, with D uncertain. V lost 4 bases to trimming and J lost 2 bases, with 8 bases between them. This CDR3 has 13 amino acids. Germline lookup yields CDR1 SGHAT and CDR2 FQDESV (reference sequence). CDR3 residues: CASSSELNTEAFF. The CDR3 DNA reads as TGTGCCAGCAGCTCTGAGCTTAACACTGAAGCTTTCTTT.

The V call is TRBV7-9, the J call TRBJ1-6; weak D call: TRBD1 (5 bases). The length of the CDR3 is 15 residues. The V end was cut by 2 bases, the J end by 7 bases, with 12 bases between. The V gene's germline CDR1 is SEHNR and CDR2 FQNEAQ (reference sequence). CDR3 in DNA: TGTGCCAGCAGCTTATGGTCAGGGTTGAATTCACCCCTCCACTTT. Protein: CASSLWSGLNSPLHF.

This chain uses TRBV9 with TRBJ2-1; D unclear. V shed 1 base and J shed 8 bases, with 13 bases lying between them. Germline loops: CDR1 SGDLS, CDR2 YYNGEE. The CDR3 covers 14 residues. The CDR3 region is CASSVQVTADEQFF. The CDR3 DNA sequence: TGTGCCAGCAGCGTACAAGTAACAGCAGATGAGCAGTTCTTC.

This clone was counted a few times. V gene TRBV5-5 combines with J gene TRBJ2-1; D might be TRBD1 (5 bases). CDR3 length equals 16 residues. CDR1 is SGHKS and CDR2 is YYEKEE in the germline V gene (reference sequence). Trimming removed 2 bases from V and 6 bases from J, with 18 bases in between. The DNA of the CDR3 is TGTGCCAGCAGCTTCCCAATAGGGGCACGTGGCAATGAGCAGTTCTTC. This translates into CASSFPIGARGNEQFF.

CDR3 in DNA: TGTGCCAGCAGCCCAAGGACAGCAGAAGCTTTCTTT. The encoded protein is CASSPRTAEAFF. This chain uses TRBV7-9 with TRBJ1-1; tentatively, D is TRBD1 (6 bases). The germline gives CDR1 SEHNR, CDR2 FQNEAQ (reference sequence). The CDR3 is 12 amino acids. V shed 5 bases and J shed 8 bases, with 12 bases lying between them.

CDR3 residues: CASSGGHSEKLFF. The CDR3 nucleotides read TGTGCCAGCAGTGGGGGACATTCCGAAAAACTGTTTTTT. J is TRBJ1-4 and V is TRBV28, with D perhaps matching TRBD1 (6 bases). The CDR3 contains 13 residues. Trimming cost V 5 bases and J 8 bases, with 12 bases left between them. Looked up from germline, CDR1 is MDHEN and CDR2 is SYDVKM. The whole variable domain, remainder taken from reference TRBV28 and TRBJ1-4, is DVKVTQSSRYLVKRTGEKVFLECVQDMDHENMFWYRQDPGLGLRLIYFSYDVKMKEKGDIPEGYSVSREKKERFSLILESASTNQTSMYLCASSGGHSEKLFFGSGTQLSVL.

This chain links TRBV28 with TRBJ1-1, with TRBD1 as a possible D gene (5 bases). The CDR3 extends over 15 amino acids. Germline lookup yields CDR1 MDHEN and CDR2 SYDVKM. V was pared by 5 bases and J by 0 bases, with 13 bases between. The DNA for the CDR3 is TGTGCCAGCAGTGCCCCTGGGGCGGTGAACACTGAAGCTTTCTTT. Translation: CASSAPGAVNTEAFF.

The genes are TRBV9 and TRBJ2-1, with 9 nucleotides matching TRBD2. CDR1 is SGDLS, CDR2 YYNGEE, per germline. The J segment lost 4 bases and the V segment lost 3 bases, leaving 5 bases of the junction unmatched. The CDR3 sequence is 15 residues long. The CDR3, as DNA: TGTGCCAGCAGCGGCGGCGGGGGGGGTTACAATGAGCAGTTCTTC. This gives the protein CASSGGGGGYNEQFF.

This rearrangement joins TRBV2 to TRBJ1-2; no clear D. This CDR3 has 13 residues. CDR1 SNHLY and CDR2 FYNNEI come from the germline V gene. The V end was cut by 2 bases, the J end by 7 bases, with 11 bases between. CDR3 amino acids: CASSESLGSGYTF. Here the CDR3 DNA reads TGTGCCAGCAGTGAATCCCTTGGCTCTGGCTACACCTTC.